The sequence of this TCR beta chain was determined in a study of CD8 T cells in ankylosing spondylitis. This clonotype was recorded a few times. Its matching antigen is unknown. One entry per CDR3 protein results from TCRdb running MiXCR on the 5' RACE reads. Altogether hundreds of thousands of distinct CDR3 sequences are present, 25% to 30% being singletons, with the ten largest covering about 0.9%. The CDR3 contains 14 residues. V was trimmed by 3 bases and J by 6 bases, leaving 15 bases between them. Germline CDR1 and CDR2: DFQATT and SNEGSKA (reference sequence). Study-wide results and caveats: Characteristic of ankylosing spondylitis blood, it appeared, was a TCR beta motif comprising about eight highly homologous variants.

This sequence joins TRBV20-1 and TRBJ2-1; D possibly matches TRBD1 or TRBD2 (5 bases each). The TCR comes from a male donor with ankylosing spondylitis. The specimen was blood, either unsorted or a sorted T cell fraction (not recorded which). CDR3 coding DNA: TGCAGTGCTAGGCCCGGGGCTCCTGCCAATGAGCAGTTCTTC. Protein product: CSARPGAPANEQFF.